This T cell receptor beta chain stems from a study of T cell repertoires in cytomegalovirus infection. The overall study: Based on public TCR beta signatures, there were indications of CMV infection and of a matching HLA type.

Overall study results and limits: HLA-C-restricted CMV clonotypes gave the most frequent clonotype in two of eight donors. Carriage of CMV together with the relevant HLA was identifiable through cumulative public TCR beta family frequency.

Notes on this clonotype: Its antigen is undetermined. One base away lies a much larger clone, so this may be a sequencing read error.

The V and J ends lost 9 bases and 7 bases respectively, with 17 bases between them. The CDR3 consists of 13 residues. Looked up from germline, CDR1 is MDHEN and CDR2 is SYDVKM. TCRdb called the reads again in MiXCR, with one record for every CDR3 protein. The top ten hold roughly an eighth of the sample, which has about 450,000 distinct CDR3 sequences, around 32% seen once. V gene TRBV28 combines with J gene TRBJ2-3; D unclear. The material sequenced was PBMCs. This TCR was recovered from a human donor in good health (CMV status not recorded). Some clones in this sample may be carry-over from other donors' samples. The CDR3 spells CASSARQSYTQYF. CDR3 nucleotides: TGTGCCAGTTCAGCGAGGCAGTCTTATACGCAGTATTTT.